These 18 T cell receptor beta chains were all obtained from the same sample, sequenced in a study of blood T cell repertoires in COVID-19. Data came from immunoSEQ multiplex PCR; TCRdb stores just in-frame clones and leaves some out. The data contain fewer than 300,000 clones, 80% to 85% of them seen just once; the ten biggest clones take up less than 20%. Sequencing was done on a sample of peripheral blood. Receptors were obtained from a person aged 65 to 79 with COVID-19, enrolled during active disease.

The chain uses TRBV2 and TRBJ2-1; 13 nucleotides agree with TRBD2. Germline V lookup: CDR1 SNHLY, CDR2 FYNNEI. This CDR3 is 16 amino acids long. The ends lost 5 bases at V and 8 bases at J; junction bases unmatched: 9. CDR3 loop: CASSYTGTSGDYEQFF. CDR3 nucleotides: TGTGCCAGCAGTTACACCGGGACTAGCGGGGATTATGAGCAGTTCTTC.

The chain has TRBV6-5 and TRBJ1-1; no definite D call. This CDR3 is built from 11 residues. The germline CDR1 and CDR2 sequences are MNHEY and SVGAGI. Between the trimmed V and J ends, which lost 6 bases and 11 bases, there was a span of 13 bases. As DNA, the CDR3 is TGTGCCAGCAGAAGCCCGGCGGCCGCTTTCTTT. It encodes CASRSPAAAFF.

This clone was seen just once. J is TRBJ2-1 and V is TRBV30; D may be TRBD2 (6 bases). V shed 2 bases and J shed 4 bases, with 24 bases lying between them. This CDR3 spans 18 amino acids. The germline V gene encodes CDR1 GTSNPN and CDR2 SVGIG (reference sequence). The CDR3 coding sequence is TGTGCCTGGAGTCCACGGGGAGGACCCGTCCCCAAGTACAATGAGCAGTTCTTC. It codes for CAWSPRGGPVPKYNEQFF.

V gene TRBV29-1 combines with J gene TRBJ1-5; D uncertain. V was shortened by 4 bases and J by 9 bases, with 16 bases between the two germline ends. CDR3 size: 13 residues. Germline assignment: CDR1 SQVTM and CDR2 ANQGSEA. Written as DNA, the CDR3 is TGCAGCGTTGTCGTAAGCTCCCTAGGGCCCCAGCATTTT. This sequence encodes CSVVVSSLGPQHF.

The CDR3 loop reads CSVEAGTVELEAFF. CDR3 coding DNA: TGCAGCGTTGAGGCCGGGACAGTGGAATTAGAAGCTTTCTTT. The V and J genes are TRBV29-1 and TRBJ1-1; 7 positions agree with TRBD1. CDR1 is SQVTM and CDR2 is ANQGSEA in the germline V gene. The V gene end was trimmed by 3 bases and the J gene end by 8 bases; junction bases not matched to a gene: 12. The CDR3 is made up of 14 amino acids.

The genes are TRBV7-9 and TRBJ2-3; 9 nucleotides agree with TRBD2. This CDR3 spans 15 amino acids. Germline-derived CDR1 and CDR2 are SEHNR and FQNEAQ (reference sequence). The V and J ends lost 5 bases and 4 bases, in that order; junction bases with no gene match: 7. The CDR3 DNA reads TGTGCCAGCAGCGTCCTAGCGGGGTTATCAGATACGCAGTATTTT. Encoded protein: CASSVLAGLSDTQYF.

The chain combines TRBV28 with TRBJ2-1; possibly TRBD1 for D (6 bases). The CDR3 has 12 amino acids. Germline CDR1 MDHEN, CDR2 SYDVKM. Trimming shortened V by 2 bases and J by 11 bases, and 10 bases separated the two germline ends. The CDR3 region has the DNA TGTGCCAGCAGTTTAGGTGGACAGCAGCAGTTCTTC. This sequence encodes CASSLGGQQQFF.

The rearrangement uses TRBV10-3 and TRBJ2-3; 12 bases agree with TRBD2. The CDR3 is made up of 17 amino acids. The ends lost 4 bases at V and 0 bases at J; junction bases unmatched: 5. The germline V gene encodes CDR1 ENHRY and CDR2 SYGVKD. Here the CDR3 reads CAISGRTSGESTDTQYF. In DNA form, the CDR3 reads TGTGCCATCAGTGGCAGGACTAGCGGGGAGAGCACAGATACGCAGTATTTT.

The chain couples TRBV11-1 to TRBJ2-3; D call uncertain. This CDR3 comprises 12 residues. V was pared by 3 bases and J by 8 bases, with 9 bases between. The germline CDR1 and CDR2 sequences are SGHAT and FQDESV (reference sequence). The CDR3 DNA sequence: TGTGCCAGCAGCTTTCCCGGCGGTACGCAGTATTTT. Translated, it gives CASSFPGGTQYF.

The chain has TRBV3-1 (or the pseudogene TRBV3-2) and TRBJ2-6; D ambiguous. This CDR3 has 15 residues. CDR1 and CDR2 from the germline V gene are LGHDT and YNNKEL (reference sequence). Trimming cost V 3 bases and J 3 bases, with 9 bases left between them. The CDR3 DNA sequence: TGTGCCAGCAGCCAGTTATCGGGTGGGGCCAACGTCCTGACTTTC. It specifies CASSQLSGGANVLTF.

In DNA form, the CDR3 reads TGTGCCAGTAGTATACAACGGACTCAAAATTCACCCCTCCACTTT. Translated, it gives CASSIQRTQNSPLHF. This sequence joins TRBV19 and TRBJ1-6; D uncertain. This CDR3 comprises 15 residues. With 2 bases removed from V and 7 bases from J, the gap between germline ends came to 12 bases. CDR1 LNHDA and CDR2 SQIVND come from the germline V gene (reference sequence).

The chain has TRBV28 and TRBJ1-2, with D hard to call. The germline V gene encodes CDR1 MDHEN and CDR2 SYDVKM. Trimming shortened V by 2 bases and J by 1 base, and 8 bases separated the two germline ends. The CDR3 runs 14 residues. The CDR3: CASSLAPGNYGYTF. CDR3 nucleotides: TGTGCCAGCAGTTTAGCGCCGGGTAACTATGGCTACACCTTC.

The J gene is TRBJ1-1, the V gene TRBV5-8; D not certain. V lost 4 bases and J lost 1, with 11 bases in between. Germline values: CDR1 SGHTS, CDR2 YDEGEE. CDR3 length equals 14 residues. CDR3 region: CASSAFAGNTEAFF. The CDR3 bases are TGTGCCAGCAGCGCCTTTGCGGGGAACACTGAAGCTTTCTTT.

The gene calls are TRBV28 and TRBJ1-2; D may be TRBD1 (6 bases). Between the trimmed V and J ends, which lost 2 bases and 6 bases, there was a span of 13 bases. Germline CDR1 is MDHEN and CDR2 is SYDVKM. CDR3 size: 14 residues. As DNA, the CDR3 is TGTGCCAGCAGTTTAACGGGGGGCGGTCATGGCTACACCTTC. Translating gives CASSLTGGGHGYTF.

This chain connects TRBV7-7 to TRBJ2-3; 11 nucleotides line up with TRBD2. The V and J ends lost 4 bases and 6 bases, in that order; junction bases with no gene match: 3. Per the germline V gene, CDR1 is SSHAT and CDR2 is FNYEAQ (reference sequence). This CDR3 spans 14 amino acids. CDR3 residues: CASSSSGGYDTQYF. CDR3 nucleotide sequence: TGTGCCAGCAGCTCTAGCGGGGGGTACGATACGCAGTATTTT.

Here the CDR3 reads CASSEGVLGGGQPQHF. In nucleotides, the CDR3 is TGTGCCAGCAGTGAAGGGGTGCTTGGGGGAGGTCAGCCCCAGCATTTT. The chain employs TRBV2 and TRBJ1-5; D is perhaps TRBD1 (5 bases). This CDR3 has 16 amino acids. V gave up 1 base and J gave up 6 bases, with 16 bases separating them. Germline CDR1 is SNHLY and CDR2 is FYNNEI.

There are a few counts of this clone. This sequence joins TRBV6-5 and TRBJ2-3; the match to TRBD2 covers 13 bases. CDR1 is MNHEY and CDR2 is SVGAGI in the germline V gene. V gave up 6 bases and J gave up 6 bases; unmatched junction bases: 6. There are 15 residues in the CDR3. The CDR3 loop reads CASSGGTSGVDTQYF. The CDR3, as DNA: TGTGCCAGCAGCGGCGGGACTAGCGGGGTTGATACGCAGTATTTT.

The genes are TRBV19 and TRBJ2-3; TRBD2 agrees at 12 bases. This CDR3 contains 18 residues. Germline V gene lookup returns CDR1 LNHDA and CDR2 SQIVND (reference sequence). Germline trimming cut 3 bases from V and 5 bases from J; bases unmatched to any gene: 12. The CDR3 DNA reads TGTGCCAGTAGTATGGGCACTAGCGGGAGGCCCAGTATAGATACGCAGTATTTT. Encoded protein: CASSMGTSGRPSIDTQYF.